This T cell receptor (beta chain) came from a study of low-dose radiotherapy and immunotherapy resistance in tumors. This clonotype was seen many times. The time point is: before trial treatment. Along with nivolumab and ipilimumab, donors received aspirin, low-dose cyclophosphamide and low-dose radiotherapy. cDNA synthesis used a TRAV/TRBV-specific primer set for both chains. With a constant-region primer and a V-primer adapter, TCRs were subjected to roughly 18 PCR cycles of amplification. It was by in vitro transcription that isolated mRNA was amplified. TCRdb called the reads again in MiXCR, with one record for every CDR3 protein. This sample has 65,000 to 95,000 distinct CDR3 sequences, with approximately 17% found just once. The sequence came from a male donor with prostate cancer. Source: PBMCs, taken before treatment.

Here the CDR3 DNA reads TGTGCCAGTAATAGGGGTACGAGGGGATCGAATCCAGATACGCAGTATTTT. It codes for CASNRGTRGSNPDTQYF. The chain is built from TRBV19 and TRBJ2-3; either TRBD1 or TRBD2 may fit D (5 bases each). Germline V CDR1 and CDR2: LNHDA, SQIVND (reference sequence). The CDR3 has 17 residues. The V end was cut by 7 bases, the J end by 4 bases, with 24 bases between.